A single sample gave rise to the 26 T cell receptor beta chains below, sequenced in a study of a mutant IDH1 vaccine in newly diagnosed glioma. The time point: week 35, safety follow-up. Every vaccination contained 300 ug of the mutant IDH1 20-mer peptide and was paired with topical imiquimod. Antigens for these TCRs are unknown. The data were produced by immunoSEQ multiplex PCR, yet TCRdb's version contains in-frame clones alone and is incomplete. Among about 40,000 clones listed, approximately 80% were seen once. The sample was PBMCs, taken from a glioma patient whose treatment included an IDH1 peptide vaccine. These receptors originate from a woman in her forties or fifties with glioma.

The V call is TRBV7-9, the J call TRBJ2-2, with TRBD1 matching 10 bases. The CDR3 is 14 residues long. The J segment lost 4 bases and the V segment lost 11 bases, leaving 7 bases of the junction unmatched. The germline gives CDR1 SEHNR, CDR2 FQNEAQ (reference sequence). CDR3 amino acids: CAGNRDRGTGELFF. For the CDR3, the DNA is TGTGCCGGGAACCGGGACAGGGGCACCGGGGAGCTGTTTTTT.

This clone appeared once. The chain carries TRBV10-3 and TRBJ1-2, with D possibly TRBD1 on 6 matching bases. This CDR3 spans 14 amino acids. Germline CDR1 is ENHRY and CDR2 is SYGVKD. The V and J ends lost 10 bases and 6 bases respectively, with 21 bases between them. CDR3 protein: CASWVPGAGNGYTF. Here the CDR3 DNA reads TGTGCCAGCTGGGTCCCGGGGGCTGGTAATGGCTACACCTTC.

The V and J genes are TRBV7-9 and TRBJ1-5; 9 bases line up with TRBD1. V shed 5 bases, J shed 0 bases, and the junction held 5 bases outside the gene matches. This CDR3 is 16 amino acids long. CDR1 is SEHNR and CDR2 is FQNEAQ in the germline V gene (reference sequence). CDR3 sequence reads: CASSPQGAHSNQPQHF. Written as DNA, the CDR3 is TGTGCCAGCAGCCCACAGGGGGCTCATAGCAATCAGCCCCAGCATTTT.

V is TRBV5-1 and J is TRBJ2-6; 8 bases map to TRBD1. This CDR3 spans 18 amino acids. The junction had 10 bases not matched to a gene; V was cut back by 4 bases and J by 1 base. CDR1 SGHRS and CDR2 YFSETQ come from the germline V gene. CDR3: CASSPNRQGASGANVLTF. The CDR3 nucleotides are TGCGCCAGCAGCCCTAACCGGCAGGGGGCTTCTGGGGCCAACGTCCTGACTTTC.

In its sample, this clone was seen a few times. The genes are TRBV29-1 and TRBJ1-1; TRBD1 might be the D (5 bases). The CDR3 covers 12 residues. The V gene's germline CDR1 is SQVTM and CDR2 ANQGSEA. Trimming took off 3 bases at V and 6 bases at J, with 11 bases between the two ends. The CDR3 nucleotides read TGCAGCGTTGAGTTAGGGGTGTCTGAAGCTTTCTTT. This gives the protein CSVELGVSEAFF.

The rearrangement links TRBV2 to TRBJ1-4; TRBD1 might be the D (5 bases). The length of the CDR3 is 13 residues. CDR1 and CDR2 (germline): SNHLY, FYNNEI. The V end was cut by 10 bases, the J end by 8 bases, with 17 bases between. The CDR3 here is CAKAWGRDEKLFF. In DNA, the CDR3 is TGTGCCAAGGCGTGGGGGAGGGACGAAAAACTGTTTTTT.

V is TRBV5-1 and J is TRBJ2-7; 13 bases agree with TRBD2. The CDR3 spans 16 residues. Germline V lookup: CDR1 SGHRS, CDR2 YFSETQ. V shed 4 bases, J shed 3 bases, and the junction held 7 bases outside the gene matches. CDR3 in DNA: TGCGCCAGCAGCACCGGGACTAGCGGGGACATCTACGAGCAGTACTTC. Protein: CASSTGTSGDIYEQYF.

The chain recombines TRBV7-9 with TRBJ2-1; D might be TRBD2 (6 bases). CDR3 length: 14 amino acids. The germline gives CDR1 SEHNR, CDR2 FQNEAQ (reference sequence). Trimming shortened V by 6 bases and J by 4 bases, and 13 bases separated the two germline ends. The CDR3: CASRERDSYNEQFF. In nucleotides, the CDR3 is TGTGCCAGCAGAGAACGGGACTCATACAATGAGCAGTTCTTC.

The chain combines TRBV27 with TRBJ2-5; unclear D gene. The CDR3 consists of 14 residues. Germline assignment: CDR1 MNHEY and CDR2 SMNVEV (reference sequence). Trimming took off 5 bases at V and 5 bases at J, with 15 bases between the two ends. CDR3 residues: CASSPKTVRETQYF. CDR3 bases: TGTGCCAGCAGTCCCAAGACCGTCAGGGAGACCCAGTACTTC.

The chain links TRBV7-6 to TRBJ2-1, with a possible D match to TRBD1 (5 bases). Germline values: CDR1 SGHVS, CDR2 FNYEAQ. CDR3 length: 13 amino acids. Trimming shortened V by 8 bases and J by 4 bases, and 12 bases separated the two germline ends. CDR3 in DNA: TGTGCCAGCGGCAGGGCAGCATACAATGAGCAGTTCTTC. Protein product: CASGRAAYNEQFF.

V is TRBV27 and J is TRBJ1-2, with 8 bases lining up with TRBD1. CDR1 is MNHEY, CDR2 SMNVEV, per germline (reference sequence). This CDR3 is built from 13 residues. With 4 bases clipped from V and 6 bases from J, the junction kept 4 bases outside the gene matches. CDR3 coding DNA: TGTGCCAGCAGTTCGACAGGGGCCCATGGCTACACCTTC. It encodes CASSSTGAHGYTF.

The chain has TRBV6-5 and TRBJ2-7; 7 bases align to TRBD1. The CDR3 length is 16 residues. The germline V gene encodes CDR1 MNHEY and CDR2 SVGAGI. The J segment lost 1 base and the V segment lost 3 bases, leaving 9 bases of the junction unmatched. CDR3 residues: CASSYVVGTDSYEQYF. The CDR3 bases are TGTGCCAGCAGTTATGTTGTAGGGACAGATTCCTACGAGCAGTACTTC.

The CDR3: CASSLGDVVMQFF. CDR3 DNA sequence: TGTGCCAGCAGCTTAGGGGATGTTGTAATGCAGTTCTTC. The chain is built from TRBV7-2 and TRBJ2-1; no definite D call. CDR1 SGHTA and CDR2 FQGNSA come from the germline V gene. This CDR3 spans 13 amino acids. V was shortened by 1 base and J by 12 bases, with 13 bases between the two germline ends. The full variable domain, its missing parts supplied by reference TRBV7-2 and TRBJ2-1, is GAGVSQSPSNKVTEKGKDVELRCDPISGHTALYWYRQSLGQGLEFLIYFQGNSAPDKSGLPSDRFSAERTGGSVSTLTIQRTQQEDSAVYLCASSLGDVVMQFFGPGTRLTVL.

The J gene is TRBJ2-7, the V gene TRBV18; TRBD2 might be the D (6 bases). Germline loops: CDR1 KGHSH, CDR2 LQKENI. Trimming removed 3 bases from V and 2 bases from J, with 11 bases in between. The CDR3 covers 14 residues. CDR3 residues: CASSPAGRTYEQYF. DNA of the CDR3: TGTGCCAGCTCACCCGCGGGACGGACCTACGAGCAGTACTTC.

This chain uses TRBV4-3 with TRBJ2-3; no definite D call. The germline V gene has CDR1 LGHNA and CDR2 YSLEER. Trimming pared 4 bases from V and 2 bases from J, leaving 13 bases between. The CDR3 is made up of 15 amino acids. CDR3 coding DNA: TGCGCCAGCAGCCGTCAAAGCTCTTTCACAGATACGCAGTATTTT. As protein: CASSRQSSFTDTQYF.

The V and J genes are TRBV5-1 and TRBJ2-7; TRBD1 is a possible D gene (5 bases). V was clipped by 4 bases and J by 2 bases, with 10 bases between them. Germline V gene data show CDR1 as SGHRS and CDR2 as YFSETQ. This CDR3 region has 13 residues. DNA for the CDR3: TGCGCCAGCAGCCCGACAGACACCTACGAGCAGTACTTC. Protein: CASSPTDTYEQYF.

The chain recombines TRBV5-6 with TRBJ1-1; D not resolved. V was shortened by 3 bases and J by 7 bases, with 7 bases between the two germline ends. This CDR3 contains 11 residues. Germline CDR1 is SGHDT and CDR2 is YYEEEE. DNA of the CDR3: TGTGCCAGCAGCTCATACAGTGAAGCTTTCTTT. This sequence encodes CASSSYSEAFF.

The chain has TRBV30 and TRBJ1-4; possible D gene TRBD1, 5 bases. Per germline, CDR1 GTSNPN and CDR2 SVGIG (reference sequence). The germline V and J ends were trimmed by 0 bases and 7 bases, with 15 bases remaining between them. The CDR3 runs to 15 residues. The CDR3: CAWSVKLGLSEKLFF. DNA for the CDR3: TGTGCCTGGAGTGTCAAACTGGGACTTAGTGAAAAACTGTTTTTT.

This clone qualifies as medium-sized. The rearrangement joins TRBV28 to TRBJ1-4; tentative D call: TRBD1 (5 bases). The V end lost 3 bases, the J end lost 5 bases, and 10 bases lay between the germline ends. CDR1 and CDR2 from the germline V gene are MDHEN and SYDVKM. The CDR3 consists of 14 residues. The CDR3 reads CASSFWGLNEKLFF. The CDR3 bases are TGTGCCAGCAGTTTCTGGGGCCTAAATGAAAAACTGTTTTTT.

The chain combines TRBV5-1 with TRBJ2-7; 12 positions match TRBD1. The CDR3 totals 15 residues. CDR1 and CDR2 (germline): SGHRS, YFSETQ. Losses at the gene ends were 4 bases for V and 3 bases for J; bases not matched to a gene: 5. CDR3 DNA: TGCGCCAGCAGCCCTGGGGACAGGGGGCTCTACGAGCAGTACTTC. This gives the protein CASSPGDRGLYEQYF.

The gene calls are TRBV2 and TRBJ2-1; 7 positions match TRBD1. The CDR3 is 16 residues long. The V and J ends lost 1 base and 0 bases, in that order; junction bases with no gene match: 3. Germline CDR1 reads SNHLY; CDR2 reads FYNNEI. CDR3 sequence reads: CASSEEAGGSYNEQFF. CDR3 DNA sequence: TGTGCCAGCAGTGAAGAAGCAGGGGGCTCCTACAATGAGCAGTTCTTC.

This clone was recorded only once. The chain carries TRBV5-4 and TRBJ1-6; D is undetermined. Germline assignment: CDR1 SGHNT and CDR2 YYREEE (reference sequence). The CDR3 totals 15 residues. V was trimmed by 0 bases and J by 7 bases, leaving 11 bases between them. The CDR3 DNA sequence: TGTGCCAGCAGCTTGGTGGGAACAATCAATTCACCCCTCCACTTT. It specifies CASSLVGTINSPLHF.

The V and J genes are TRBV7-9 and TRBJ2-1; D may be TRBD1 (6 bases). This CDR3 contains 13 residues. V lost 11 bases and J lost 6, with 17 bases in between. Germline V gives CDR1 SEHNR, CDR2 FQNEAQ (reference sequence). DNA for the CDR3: TGTGCCTCCGCTGCAGGGGCGGGCAATGAGCAGTTCTTC. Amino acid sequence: CASAAGAGNEQFF.

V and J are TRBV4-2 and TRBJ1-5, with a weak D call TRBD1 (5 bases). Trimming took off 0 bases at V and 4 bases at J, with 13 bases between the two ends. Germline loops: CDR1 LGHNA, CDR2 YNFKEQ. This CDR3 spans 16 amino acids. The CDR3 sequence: CASSQDSGGGNQPQHF. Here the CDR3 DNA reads TGTGCCAGCAGCCAAGACTCCGGGGGGGGAAATCAGCCCCAGCATTTT.

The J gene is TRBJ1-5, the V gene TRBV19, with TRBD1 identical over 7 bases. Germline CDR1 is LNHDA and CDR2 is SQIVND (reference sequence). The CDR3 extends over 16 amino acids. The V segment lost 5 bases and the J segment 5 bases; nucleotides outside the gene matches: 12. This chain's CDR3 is CASSGSGGLGDQPQHF. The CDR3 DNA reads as TGTGCCAGTAGTGGATCAGGGGGTCTCGGTGATCAGCCCCAGCATTTT.

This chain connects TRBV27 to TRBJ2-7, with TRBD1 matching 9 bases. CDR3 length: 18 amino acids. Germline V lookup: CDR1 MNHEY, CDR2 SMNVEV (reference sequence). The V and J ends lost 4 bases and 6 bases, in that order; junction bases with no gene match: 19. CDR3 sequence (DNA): TGTGCCAGCAGTTCCTCCGGGACAGGGAGGCGACGCACCCTCGAGCAGTACTTC. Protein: CASSSSGTGRRRTLEQYF.